This TCR beta chain was obtained from a study of molecular identifiers for immune sequencing clone quantification. Study-wide results and caveats: Clones above 20 RNA copies contained over 98% of effector molecules but under 1% of naive ones.

Naive CD8 library inputs spanned about 17,000 to 1,100,000 sorted cells and 10%, 30% or 50% RNA. The CDR3 is 13 amino acids. Germline V CDR1 and CDR2: MNHEY, SVGEGT. Bulk TCR library preparation followed previously described methods with listed TCR primers. TCRdb re-analysed the PCR reads in MiXCR, keeping a single row per CDR3 protein. The table records approximately 590,000 distinct CDR3 sequences, 25% of them present only once. In the case of this clonotype: What it recognizes is unknown. The junction departs from germline at one end; a sequencing error may be responsible.

The sample taken for sequencing was naive CD8+ T cells from blood, with Jurkat cell RNA spiked in. The subset denotes: FACS-sorted CD8+CD4-CCR7+CD45RA+ naive T cells. The source of this sequence is a human donor in good health. Some libraries in this study had Jurkat cell RNA spiked in. The V gene is TRBV6-2 or TRBV6-3, the J gene TRBJ1-5; no firm D call. The CDR3 DNA reads TGTGCCAGCCGCCAAGAATTGAATCCGCCCCAGCATTTT. Protein product: CASRQELNPPQHF.